These 5 T cell receptor beta chains share one sample of origin, sequenced in a study of cytomegalovirus exposure and HLA in healthy donors. PCR used 60 Vbeta primers and 13 Jbeta primers. Sequencing was performed with immunoSEQ multiplex PCR; in TCRdb, only in-frame clones are kept and a portion is missing. The sample shows about 140,000 clones, roughly 77% of them seen only once. The specimen was PBMCs. The receptors come from a man aged 35-49 years in good health and CMV-seronegative.

For this clone: The sample holds other DNA sequences that translate to the same CDR3. The chain couples TRBV5-1 to TRBJ1-1; 9 bases match TRBD1. V lost 4 bases and J lost 1; bases outside the gene matches: 2. The germline gives CDR1 SGHRS, CDR2 YFSETQ. The CDR3 spans 14 residues. The CDR3 DNA follows: TGCGCCAGCAGCGGGGGACAGGGGAACACTGAAGCTTTCTTT. This codes for CASSGGQGNTEAFF.

The V gene is TRBV25-1, the J gene TRBJ1-1; TRBD1 agrees at 7 bases. The CDR3 consists of 16 residues. The V and J ends lost 4 bases and 1 base, in that order; junction bases with no gene match: 9. CDR1 is MGHDK and CDR2 is SYGVNS in the germline V gene. For the CDR3, the DNA is TGTGCCAGCAGTGGCCATAGGGGGACAGAGAACACTGAAGCTTTCTTT. Its protein is CASSGHRGTENTEAFF.

The chain joins TRBV6-5 to TRBJ1-2; 9 bases align to TRBD1. CDR3 length equals 15 residues. Germline trimming cut 0 bases from V and 7 bases from J; bases unmatched to any gene: 6. From germline, CDR1 is MNHEY and CDR2 SVGAGI. The CDR3 DNA follows: TGTGCCAGCAGTTACTCCGGGACAGGGCCGAGTGGCTACACCTTC. Protein: CASSYSGTGPSGYTF.

The gene calls are TRBV27 and TRBJ1-5, with 10 positions matching TRBD1. The CDR3 covers 14 residues. J gave up 6 bases and V 9 bases, and 8 bases lay outside the gene matches. Looked up from germline, CDR1 is MNHEY and CDR2 is SMNVEV (reference sequence). The chain's CDR3 is CASTRTGGSQPQHF. The CDR3 DNA is TGTGCCAGTACGAGGACAGGGGGAAGTCAGCCCCAGCATTTT.

Only one count was recorded for this clone. The rearrangement links TRBV19 to TRBJ2-2; D not certain. Germline V lookup: CDR1 LNHDA, CDR2 SQIVND (reference sequence). This CDR3 contains 18 residues. The ends were cut back, 1 base at V and 4 bases at J, with 19 bases in the middle. The CDR3 nucleotides read TGTGCCAGTAGTATAGTGGCGTGGGTTCGGGTAAGCACCGGGGAGCTGTTTTTT. It specifies CASSIVAWVRVSTGELFF.